A single TCR beta chain is shown here with its context. Its cognate antigen has yet to be identified. No qualities accompany the bases; no much larger clone lies one base away. Whole blood was collected in K2EDTA tubes by collaborating institutions according to the institutions' own protocols. For TCRbeta analysis, collaborator samples were shipped as frozen whole blood, as isolated PBMCs, or as DNA extracted from either sample type. Based on the germline V gene (reference sequence), the CDR1 and CDR2 sequences are SEHNR and FQNEAQ. Trimming at the junction amounts to 5 bases on V and 8 bases on J, and the germline ends lie 21 bases apart. The CDR3 runs 16 residues from the cysteine to the phenylalanine. Here the CDR3 DNA is all that survives: 48 bases in frame from base 1. TCRbeta CDR3 regions were amplified from genomic DNA by means of the immunoSEQ Assay, a bias-controlled multiplex PCR. Per the authors' processing: The number of nucleated cells in each sample was estimated from the amplification of reference gene primers within the assay. To quantify the absolute abundance of each unique TCRbeta CDR3 rearrangement, sequence reads were collapsed and filtered. For each sample, productive Simpson clonality was calculated as the square root of Simpson's diversity index over productive rearrangements. TCRdb mirrors the immuneACCESS table, restricted to in-frame sequences. Some clones are absent from its copies; in checked studies, under half trace to an unresolved V gene, and the reason for the others is unknown. D and trimming come from the DNA, and the V and J calls and clone size come from that table. In this sample the table shows about 66,000 clones, roughly 91% of which occur a single time. The ten largest account for 1.1% to 1.5% of the sample.

This entry comes from a study of blood T cell repertoires in COVID-19 (dated by TCRdb to 2020 to 2022). For the study in its entirety: Collaborator samples came from the United States, Italy and Spain and covered acute and convalescent phases of COVID-19. Deeply sampled blood TCRbeta repertoires from subjects exposed to, actively infected with, or recovered from COVID-19 were included in the dataset. The material from the prospective study consisted of cDNA or gDNA derived from T cells, B-cell-depleted T cells, or PBMCs. HLA class I and class II types, where available, came from metadata supplied by the sample provider rather than from assay-based typing. Nearly every sample came with metadata listing a de-identified subject ID, COVID-19 status, age in years and sex. The repertoires were released in a freely available public database meant as a resource for research on the immune response to SARS-CoV-2. The samples were drawn from two sources: the first 160 participants of the ongoing ImmuneRACE study, and some 1,300 subjects contributed by 6 global collaborators. General findings and caveats noted by the study authors: How much clinical and demographic metadata was included differed by source and by participant, and the metadata was provided uncurated.

This chain is built from TRBV7-9 and TRBJ1-4; the D region possibly corresponds to TRBD1 (5 bases align). Sample: peripheral blood. This TCR derives from a man aged 55-75 years with acute or convalescent COVID-19. The DNA sequence is TGTGCCAGCAGCGCCGCAGGAGGGGCGCTAAGGGAAAAACTGTTTTTT. Translated, it reads CASSAAGGALREKLFF. The CDR3, completed at both ends by the reference TRBV7-9 and TRBJ1-4 genes, gives the full variable domain DTGVSQNPRHKITKRGQNVTFRCDPISEHNRLYWYRQTLGQGPEFLTYFQNEAQLEKSRLLSDRFSAERPKGSFSTLEIQRTEQGDSAMYLCASSAAGGALREKLFFGSGTQLSVL.